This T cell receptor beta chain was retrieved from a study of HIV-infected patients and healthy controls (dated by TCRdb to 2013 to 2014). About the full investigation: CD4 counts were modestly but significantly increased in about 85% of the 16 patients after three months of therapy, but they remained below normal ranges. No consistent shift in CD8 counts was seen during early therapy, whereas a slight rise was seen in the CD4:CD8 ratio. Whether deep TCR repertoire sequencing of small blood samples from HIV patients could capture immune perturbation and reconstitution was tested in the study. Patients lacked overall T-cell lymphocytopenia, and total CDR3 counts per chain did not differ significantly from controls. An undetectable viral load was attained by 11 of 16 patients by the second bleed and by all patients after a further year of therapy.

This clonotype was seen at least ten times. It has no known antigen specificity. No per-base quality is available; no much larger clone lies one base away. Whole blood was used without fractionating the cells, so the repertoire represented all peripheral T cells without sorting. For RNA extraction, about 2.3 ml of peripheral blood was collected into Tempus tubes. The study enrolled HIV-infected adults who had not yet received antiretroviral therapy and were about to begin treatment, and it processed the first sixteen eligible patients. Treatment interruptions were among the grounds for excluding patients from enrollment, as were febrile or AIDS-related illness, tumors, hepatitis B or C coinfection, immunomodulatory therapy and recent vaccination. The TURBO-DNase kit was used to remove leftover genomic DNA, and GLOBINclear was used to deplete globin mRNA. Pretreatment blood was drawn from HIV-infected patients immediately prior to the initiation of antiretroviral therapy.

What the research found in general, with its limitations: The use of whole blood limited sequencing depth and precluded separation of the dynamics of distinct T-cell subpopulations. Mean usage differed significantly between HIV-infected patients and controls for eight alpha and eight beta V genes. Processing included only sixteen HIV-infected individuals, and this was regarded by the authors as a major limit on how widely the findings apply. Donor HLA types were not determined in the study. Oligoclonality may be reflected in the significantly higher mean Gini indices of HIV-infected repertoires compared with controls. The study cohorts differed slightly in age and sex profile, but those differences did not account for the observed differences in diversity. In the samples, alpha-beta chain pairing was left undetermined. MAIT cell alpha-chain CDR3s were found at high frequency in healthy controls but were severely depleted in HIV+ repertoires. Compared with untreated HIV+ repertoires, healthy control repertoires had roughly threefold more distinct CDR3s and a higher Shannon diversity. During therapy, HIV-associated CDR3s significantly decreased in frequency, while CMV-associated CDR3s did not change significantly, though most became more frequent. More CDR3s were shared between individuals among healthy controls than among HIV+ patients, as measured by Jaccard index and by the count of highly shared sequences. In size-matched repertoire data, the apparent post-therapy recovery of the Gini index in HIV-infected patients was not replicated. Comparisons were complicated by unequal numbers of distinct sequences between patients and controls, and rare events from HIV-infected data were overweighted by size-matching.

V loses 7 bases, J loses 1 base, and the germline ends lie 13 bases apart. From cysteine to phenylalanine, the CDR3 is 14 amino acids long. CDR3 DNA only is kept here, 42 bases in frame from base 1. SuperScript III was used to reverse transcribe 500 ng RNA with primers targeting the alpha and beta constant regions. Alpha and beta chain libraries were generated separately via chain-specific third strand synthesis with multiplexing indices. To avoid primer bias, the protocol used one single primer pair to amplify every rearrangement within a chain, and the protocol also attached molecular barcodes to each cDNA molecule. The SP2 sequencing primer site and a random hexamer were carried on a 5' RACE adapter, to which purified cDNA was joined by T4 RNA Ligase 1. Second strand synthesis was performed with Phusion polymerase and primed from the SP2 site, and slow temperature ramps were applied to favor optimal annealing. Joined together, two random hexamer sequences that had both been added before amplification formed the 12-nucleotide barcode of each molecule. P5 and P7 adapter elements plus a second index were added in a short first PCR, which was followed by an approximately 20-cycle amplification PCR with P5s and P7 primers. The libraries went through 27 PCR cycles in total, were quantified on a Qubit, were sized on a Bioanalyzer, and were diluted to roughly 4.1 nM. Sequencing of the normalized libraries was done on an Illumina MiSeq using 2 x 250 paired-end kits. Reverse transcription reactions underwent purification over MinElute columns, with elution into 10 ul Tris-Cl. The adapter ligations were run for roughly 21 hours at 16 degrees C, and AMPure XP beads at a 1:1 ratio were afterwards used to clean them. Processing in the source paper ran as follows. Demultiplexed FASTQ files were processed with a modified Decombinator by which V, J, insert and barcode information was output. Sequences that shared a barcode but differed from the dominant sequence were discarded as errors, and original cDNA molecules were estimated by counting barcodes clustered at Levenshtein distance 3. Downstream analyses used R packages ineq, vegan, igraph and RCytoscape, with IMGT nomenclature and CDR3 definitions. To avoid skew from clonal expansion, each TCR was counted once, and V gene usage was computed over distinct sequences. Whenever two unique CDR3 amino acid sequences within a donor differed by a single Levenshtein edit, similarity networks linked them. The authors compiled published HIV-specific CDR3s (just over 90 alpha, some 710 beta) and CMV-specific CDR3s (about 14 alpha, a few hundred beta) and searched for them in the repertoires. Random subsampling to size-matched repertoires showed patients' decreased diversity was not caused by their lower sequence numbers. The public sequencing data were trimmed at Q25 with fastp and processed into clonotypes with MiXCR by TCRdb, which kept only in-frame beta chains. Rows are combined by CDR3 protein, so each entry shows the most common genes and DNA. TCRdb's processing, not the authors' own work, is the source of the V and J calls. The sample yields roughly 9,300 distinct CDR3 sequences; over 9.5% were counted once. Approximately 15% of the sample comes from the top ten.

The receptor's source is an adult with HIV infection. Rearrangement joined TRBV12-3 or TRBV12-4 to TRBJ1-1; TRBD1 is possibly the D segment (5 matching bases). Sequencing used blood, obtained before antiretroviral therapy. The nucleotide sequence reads TGTGCCAGCAAGGACACTAACAGGAACACTGAAGCTTTCTTT. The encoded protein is CASKDTNRNTEAFF.